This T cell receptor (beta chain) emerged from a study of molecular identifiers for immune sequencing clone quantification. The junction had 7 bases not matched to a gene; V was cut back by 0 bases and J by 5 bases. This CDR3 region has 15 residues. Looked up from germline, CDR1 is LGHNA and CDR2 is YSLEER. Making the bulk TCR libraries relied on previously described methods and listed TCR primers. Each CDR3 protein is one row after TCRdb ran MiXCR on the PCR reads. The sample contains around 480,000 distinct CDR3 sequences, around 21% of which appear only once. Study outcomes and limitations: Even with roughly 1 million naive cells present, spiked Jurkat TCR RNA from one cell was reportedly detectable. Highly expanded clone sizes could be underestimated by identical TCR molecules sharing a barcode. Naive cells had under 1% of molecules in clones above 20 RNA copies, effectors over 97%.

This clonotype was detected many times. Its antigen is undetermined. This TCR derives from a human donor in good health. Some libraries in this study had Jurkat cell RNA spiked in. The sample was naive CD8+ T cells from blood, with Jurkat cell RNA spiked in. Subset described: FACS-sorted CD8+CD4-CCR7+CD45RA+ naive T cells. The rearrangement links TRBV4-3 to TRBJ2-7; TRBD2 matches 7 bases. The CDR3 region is CASSQDPAGANEQYF. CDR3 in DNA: TGCGCCAGCAGCCAAGACCCCGCGGGAGCGAACGAGCAGTACTTC.